This T cell receptor (beta chain) was documented in a study of T cells in Graves' hyperthyroidism and ophthalmopathy. General observations from the study: Researchers report that a 13 V-J model separated ophthalmopathy from stable hyperthyroidism. For ophthalmopathy, model prediction preceded onset by a median about 6.2 months.

CDR3 length equals 13 residues. Per the germline V gene, CDR1 is MNHNS and CDR2 is SASEGT. The V and J ends lost 6 bases and 6 bases, in that order; junction bases with no gene match: 7. This clonotype occurred a few times. Its antigen remains unidentified. Patients aged 18 to 65 had newly diagnosed hyperthyroidism of under 2 months' duration. Patients having uncontrolled infection, another autoimmune disease, pregnancy or lactation were not included. Using RNA transcripts as the source, TCR beta CDR3 regions were amplified. With the HTBI primer set, the TCR CDR3 went through a first round of RT-PCR. MiXCR, applied by TCRdb to the multiplex PCR reads, yields one record per CDR3 protein. The data hold hundreds of thousands of distinct CDR3 sequences, with more than 15% observed a single time.

The V gene is TRBV6-1, the J gene TRBJ1-2, with 7 bases identical to TRBD1. The sample was blood. This TCR derives from a woman between 18 and 29 years old with Graves' hyperthyroidism. In DNA, the CDR3 is TGTGCCAGCAGGCCTGACAGGGTAGATGGCTACACCTTC. The encoded protein is CASRPDRVDGYTF.